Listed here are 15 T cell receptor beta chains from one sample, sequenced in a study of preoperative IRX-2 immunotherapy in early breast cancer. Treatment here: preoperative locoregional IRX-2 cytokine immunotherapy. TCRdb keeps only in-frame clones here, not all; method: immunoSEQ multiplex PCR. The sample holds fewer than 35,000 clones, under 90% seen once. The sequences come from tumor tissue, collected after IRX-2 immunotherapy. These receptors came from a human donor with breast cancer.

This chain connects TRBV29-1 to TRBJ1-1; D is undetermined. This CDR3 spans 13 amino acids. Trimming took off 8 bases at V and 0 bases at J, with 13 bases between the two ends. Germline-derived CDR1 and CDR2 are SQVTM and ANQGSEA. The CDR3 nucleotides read TGCAGCACAAGTAGCCTTATGAACACTGAAGCTTTCTTT. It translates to CSTSSLMNTEAFF.

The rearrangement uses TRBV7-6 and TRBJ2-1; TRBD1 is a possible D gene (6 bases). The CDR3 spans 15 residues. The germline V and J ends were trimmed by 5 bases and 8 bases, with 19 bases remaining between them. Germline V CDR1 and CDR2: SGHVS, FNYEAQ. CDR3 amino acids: CASSQVGTPVDEQFF. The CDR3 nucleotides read TGTGCCAGCAGCCAAGTCGGGACACCGGTCGATGAGCAGTTCTTC. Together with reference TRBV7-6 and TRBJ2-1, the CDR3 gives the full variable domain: GAGVSQSPRYKVTKRGQDVALRCDPISGHVSLYWYRQALGQGPEFLTYFNYEAQQDKSGLPNDRFSAERPEGSISTLTIQRTEQRDSAMYRCASSQVGTPVDEQFFGPGTRLTVL.

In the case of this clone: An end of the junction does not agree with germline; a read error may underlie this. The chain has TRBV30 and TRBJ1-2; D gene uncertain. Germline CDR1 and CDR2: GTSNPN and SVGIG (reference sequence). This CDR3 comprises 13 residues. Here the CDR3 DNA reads TGTGCCTGGAGTGACGGTGTTAACTACGGCTACACCTTC. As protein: CAWSDGVNYGYTF.

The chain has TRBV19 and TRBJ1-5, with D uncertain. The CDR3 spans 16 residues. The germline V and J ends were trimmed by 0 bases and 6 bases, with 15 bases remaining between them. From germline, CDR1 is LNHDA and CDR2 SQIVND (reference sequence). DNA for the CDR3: TGTGCCAGTAGTATAGATCTATTTGGTTCAACTCAGCCCCAGCATTTT. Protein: CASSIDLFGSTQPQHF.

CDR3 in DNA: TGTGCCAGCAGCTTGCAGGGAAGGGTGAACACTGAAGCTTTCTTT. Translated: CASSLQGRVNTEAFF. This chain links TRBV11-1 with TRBJ1-1; D perhaps matches TRBD1 (5 bases). Trimming stripped 3 bases from V and 0 bases from J, with 11 bases between. CDR3 length equals 15 residues. Germline V CDR1 and CDR2: SGHAT, FQDESV (reference sequence).

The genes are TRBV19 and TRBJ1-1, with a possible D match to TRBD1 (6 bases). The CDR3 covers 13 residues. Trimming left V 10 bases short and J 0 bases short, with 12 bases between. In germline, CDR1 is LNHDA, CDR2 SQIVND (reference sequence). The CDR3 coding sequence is TGTGCCACCCGGGACACTATGAACACTGAAGCTTTCTTT. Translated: CATRDTMNTEAFF.

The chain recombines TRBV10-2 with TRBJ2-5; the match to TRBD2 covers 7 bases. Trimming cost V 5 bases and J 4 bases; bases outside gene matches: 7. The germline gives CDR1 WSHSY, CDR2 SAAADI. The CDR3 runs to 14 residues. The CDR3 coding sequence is TGCGCCAGCAGTTGGGACTACAAGCGAGAGACCCAGTACTTC. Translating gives CASSWDYKRETQYF.

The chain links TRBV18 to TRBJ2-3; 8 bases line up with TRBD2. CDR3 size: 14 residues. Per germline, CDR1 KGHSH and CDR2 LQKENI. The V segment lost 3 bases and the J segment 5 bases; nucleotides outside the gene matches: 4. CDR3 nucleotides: TGTGCCAGCTCACCGAGGCTAGCGGGAGATACGCAGTATTTT. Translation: CASSPRLAGDTQYF.

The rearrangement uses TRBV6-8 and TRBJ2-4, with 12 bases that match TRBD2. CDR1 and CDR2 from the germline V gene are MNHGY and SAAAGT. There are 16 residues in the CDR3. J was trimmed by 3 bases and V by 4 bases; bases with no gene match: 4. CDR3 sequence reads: CASSSETSGGKNIQYF. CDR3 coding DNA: TGTGCCAGCAGTTCTGAGACTAGCGGGGGCAAAAACATTCAGTACTTC.

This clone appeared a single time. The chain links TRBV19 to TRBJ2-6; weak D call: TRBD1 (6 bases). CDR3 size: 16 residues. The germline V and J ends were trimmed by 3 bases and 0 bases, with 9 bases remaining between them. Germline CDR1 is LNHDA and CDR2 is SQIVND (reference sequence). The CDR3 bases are TGTGCCAGTAGTATCAGGACAGCCTCTGGGGCCAACGTCCTGACTTTC. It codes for CASSIRTASGANVLTF. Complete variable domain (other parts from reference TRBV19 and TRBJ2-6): DGGITQSPKYLFRKEGQNVTLSCEQNLNHDAMYWYRQDPGQGLRLIYYSQIVNDFQKGDIAEGYSVSREKKESFPLTVTSAQKNPTAFYLCASSIRTASGANVLTFGAGSRLTVL.

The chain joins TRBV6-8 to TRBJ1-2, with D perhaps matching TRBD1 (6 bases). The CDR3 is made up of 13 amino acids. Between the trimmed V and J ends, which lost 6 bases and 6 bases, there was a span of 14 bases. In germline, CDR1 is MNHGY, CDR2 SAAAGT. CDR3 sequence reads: CASRSTGSDGYTF. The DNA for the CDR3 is TGTGCCAGCAGATCTACAGGGTCGGATGGCTACACCTTC.

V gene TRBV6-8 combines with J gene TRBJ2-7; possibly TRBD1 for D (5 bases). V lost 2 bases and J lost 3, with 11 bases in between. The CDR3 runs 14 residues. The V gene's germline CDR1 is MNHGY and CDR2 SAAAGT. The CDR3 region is CASSYGAGNYEQYV. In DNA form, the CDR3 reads TGTGCCAGCAGTTACGGCGCAGGGAACTACGAGCAGTACGTC.

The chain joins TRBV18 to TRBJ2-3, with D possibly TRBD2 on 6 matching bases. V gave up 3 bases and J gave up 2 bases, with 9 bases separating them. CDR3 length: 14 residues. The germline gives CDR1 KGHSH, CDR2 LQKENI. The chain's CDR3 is CASSPGGVTDTQYF. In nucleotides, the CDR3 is TGTGCCAGCTCACCGGGCGGGGTCACAGATACGCAGTATTTT. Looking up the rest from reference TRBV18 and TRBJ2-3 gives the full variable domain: NAGVMQNPRHLVRRRGQEARLRCSPMKGHSHVYWYRQLPEEGLKFMVYLQKENIIDESGMPKERFSAEFPKEGPSILRIQQVVRGDSAAYFCASSPGGVTDTQYFGPGTRLTVL.

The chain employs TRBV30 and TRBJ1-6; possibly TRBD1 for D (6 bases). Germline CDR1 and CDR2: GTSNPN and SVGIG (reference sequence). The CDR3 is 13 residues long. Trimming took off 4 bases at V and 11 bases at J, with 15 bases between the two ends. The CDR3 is CAWTLSRGAPLHF. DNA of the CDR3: TGTGCCTGGACCCTTTCCAGGGGCGCACCCCTCCACTTT.

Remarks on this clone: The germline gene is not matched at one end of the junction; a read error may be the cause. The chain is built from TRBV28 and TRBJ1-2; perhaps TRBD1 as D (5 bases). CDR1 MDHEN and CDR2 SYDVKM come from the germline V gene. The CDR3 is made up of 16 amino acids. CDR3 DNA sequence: TGTGCCAGCAGTTTGAGAGGGGCTAGCTTAAACTATGGCTACATCTTC. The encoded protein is CASSLRGASLNYGYIF.